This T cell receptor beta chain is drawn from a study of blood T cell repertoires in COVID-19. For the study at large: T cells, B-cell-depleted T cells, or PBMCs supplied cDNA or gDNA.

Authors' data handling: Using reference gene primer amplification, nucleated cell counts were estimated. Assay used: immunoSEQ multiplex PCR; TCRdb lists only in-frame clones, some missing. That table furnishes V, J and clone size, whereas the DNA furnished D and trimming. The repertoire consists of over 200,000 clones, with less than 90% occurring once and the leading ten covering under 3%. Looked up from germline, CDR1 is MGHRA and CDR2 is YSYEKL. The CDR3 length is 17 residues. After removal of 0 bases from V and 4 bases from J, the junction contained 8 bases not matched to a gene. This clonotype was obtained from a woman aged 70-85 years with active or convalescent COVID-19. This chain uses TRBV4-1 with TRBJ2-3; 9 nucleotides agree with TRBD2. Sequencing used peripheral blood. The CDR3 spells CASSQESGGRVSDTQYF. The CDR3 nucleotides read TGCGCCAGCAGCCAAGAAAGTGGCGGGAGGGTATCAGATACGCAGTATTTT.